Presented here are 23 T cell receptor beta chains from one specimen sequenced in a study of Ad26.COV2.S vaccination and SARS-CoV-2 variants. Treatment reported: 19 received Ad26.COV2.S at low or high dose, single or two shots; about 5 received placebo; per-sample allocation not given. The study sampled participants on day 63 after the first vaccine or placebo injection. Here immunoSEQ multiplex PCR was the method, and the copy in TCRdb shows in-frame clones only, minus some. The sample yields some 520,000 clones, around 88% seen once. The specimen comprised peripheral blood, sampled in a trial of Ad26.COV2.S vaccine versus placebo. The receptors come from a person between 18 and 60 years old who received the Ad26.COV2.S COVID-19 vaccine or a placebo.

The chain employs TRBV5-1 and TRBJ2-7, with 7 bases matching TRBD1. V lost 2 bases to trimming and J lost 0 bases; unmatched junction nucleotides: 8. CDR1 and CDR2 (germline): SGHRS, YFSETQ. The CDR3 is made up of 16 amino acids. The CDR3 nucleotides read TGCGCCAGCAGCTTTGTTCCGGGACAGAGCTCCTACGAGCAGTACTTC. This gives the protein CASSFVPGQSSYEQYF.

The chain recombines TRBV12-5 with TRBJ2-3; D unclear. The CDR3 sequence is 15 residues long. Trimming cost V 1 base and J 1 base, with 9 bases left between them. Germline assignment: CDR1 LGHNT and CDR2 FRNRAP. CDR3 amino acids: CASGLGVLGTDTQYF. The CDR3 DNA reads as TGTGCTAGTGGTTTGGGGGTGTTGGGCACAGATACGCAGTATTTT.

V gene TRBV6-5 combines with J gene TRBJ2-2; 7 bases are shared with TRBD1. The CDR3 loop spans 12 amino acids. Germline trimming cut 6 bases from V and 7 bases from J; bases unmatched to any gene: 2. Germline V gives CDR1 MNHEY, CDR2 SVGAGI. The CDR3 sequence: CASSWDSGELFF. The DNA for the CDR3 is TGTGCCAGCAGCTGGGACAGCGGGGAGCTGTTTTTT.

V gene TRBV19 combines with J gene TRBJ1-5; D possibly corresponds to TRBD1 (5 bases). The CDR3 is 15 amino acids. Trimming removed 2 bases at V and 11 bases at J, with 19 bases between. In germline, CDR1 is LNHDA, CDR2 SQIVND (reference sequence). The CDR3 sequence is CASSIRGPRGEAQHF. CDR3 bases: TGTGCCAGTAGTATACGGGGACCCAGAGGGGAGGCCCAGCATTTT.

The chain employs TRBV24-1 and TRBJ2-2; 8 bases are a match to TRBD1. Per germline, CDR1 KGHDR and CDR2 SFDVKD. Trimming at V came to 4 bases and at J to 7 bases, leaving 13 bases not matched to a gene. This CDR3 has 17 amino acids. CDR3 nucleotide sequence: TGTGCCACCAGTGACCAGACAGGGGTTGGTATAGGCGGGGAGCTGTTTTTT. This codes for CATSDQTGVGIGGELFF.

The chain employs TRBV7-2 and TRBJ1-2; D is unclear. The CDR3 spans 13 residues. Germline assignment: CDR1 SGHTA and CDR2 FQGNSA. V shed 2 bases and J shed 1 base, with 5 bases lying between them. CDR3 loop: CASSLSDNYGYTF. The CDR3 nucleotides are TGTGCCAGCAGCTTATCGGATAACTATGGCTACACCTTC.

The CDR3 DNA reads TGTGCCAGCAGCGTAGGGCCGGCAACTAATGAAAAACTGTTTTTT. Translated, it gives CASSVGPATNEKLFF. The V call is TRBV9, the J call TRBJ1-4, with D unclear. The CDR3 totals 15 residues. Germline lookup yields CDR1 SGDLS and CDR2 YYNGEE. The V end was cut by 0 bases, the J end by 0 bases, with 6 bases between. The full variable domain, with the rest looked up from reference TRBV9 and TRBJ1-4, is DSGVTQTPKHLITATGQRVTLRCSPRSGDLSVYWYQQSLDQGLQFLIQYYNGEERAKGNILERFSAQQFPDLHSELNLSSLELGDSALYFCASSVGPATNEKLFFGSGTQLSVL.

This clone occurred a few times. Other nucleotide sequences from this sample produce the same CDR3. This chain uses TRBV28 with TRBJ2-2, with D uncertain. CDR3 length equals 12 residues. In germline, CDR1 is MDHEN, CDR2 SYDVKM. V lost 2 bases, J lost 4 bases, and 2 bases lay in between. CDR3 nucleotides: TGTGCCAGCAGTTTAGGCACCGGGGAGCTGTTTTTT. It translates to CASSLGTGELFF.

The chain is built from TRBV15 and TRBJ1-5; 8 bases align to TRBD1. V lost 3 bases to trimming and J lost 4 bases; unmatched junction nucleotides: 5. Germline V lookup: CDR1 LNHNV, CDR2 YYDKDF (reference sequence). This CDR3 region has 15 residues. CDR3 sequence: CATSSGQGRNQPQHF. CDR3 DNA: TGTGCCACCAGCAGCGGACAGGGCCGAAATCAGCCCCAGCATTTT.

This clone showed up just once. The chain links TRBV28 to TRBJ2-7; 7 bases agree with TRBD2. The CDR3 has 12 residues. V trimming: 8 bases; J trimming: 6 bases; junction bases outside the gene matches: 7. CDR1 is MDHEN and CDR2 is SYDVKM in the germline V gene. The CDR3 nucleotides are TGTGCCAGCTCCTACGGGGGGAGCGAGCAGTACTTC. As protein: CASSYGGSEQYF.

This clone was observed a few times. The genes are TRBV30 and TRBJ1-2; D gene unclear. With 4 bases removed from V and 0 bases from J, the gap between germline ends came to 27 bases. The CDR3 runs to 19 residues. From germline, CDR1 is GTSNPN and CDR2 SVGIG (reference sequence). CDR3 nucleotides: TGTGCCTGGAAATTCTCTGATCTAACTACCGTTTCCGCTAACTATGGCTACACCTTC. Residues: CAWKFSDLTTVSANYGYTF.

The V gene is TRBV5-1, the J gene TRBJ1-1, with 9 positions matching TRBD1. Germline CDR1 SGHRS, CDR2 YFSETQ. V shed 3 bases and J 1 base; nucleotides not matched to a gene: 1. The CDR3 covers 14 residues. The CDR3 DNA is TGCGCCAGCAGCTGGGGACAGGGGAACACTGAAGCTTTCTTT. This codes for CASSWGQGNTEAFF.

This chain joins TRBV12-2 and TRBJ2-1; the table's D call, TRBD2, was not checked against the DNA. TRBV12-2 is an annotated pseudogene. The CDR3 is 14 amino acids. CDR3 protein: CASRLAPSSGEQFF. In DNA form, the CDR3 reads TGTGCAAGTCGCTTAGCCCCTTCTAGCGGGGAGCAGTTCTTC.

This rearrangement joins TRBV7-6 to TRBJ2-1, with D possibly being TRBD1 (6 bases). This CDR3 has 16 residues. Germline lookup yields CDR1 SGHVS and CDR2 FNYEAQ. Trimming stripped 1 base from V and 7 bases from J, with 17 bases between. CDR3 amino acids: CASSLVFAGVMNEQFF. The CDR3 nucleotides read TGTGCCAGCAGCTTAGTCTTCGCAGGGGTGATGAATGAGCAGTTCTTC. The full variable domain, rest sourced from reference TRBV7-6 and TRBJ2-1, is GAGVSQSPRYKVTKRGQDVALRCDPISGHVSLYWYRQALGQGPEFLTYFNYEAQQDKSGLPNDRFSAERPEGSISTLTIQRTEQRDSAMYRCASSLVFAGVMNEQFFGPGTRLTVL.

In DNA, the CDR3 is TGCGCCAGCAGCCAAGATCTGGCCGGGACTACCTCCAAAAACATTCAGTACTTC. As protein: CASSQDLAGTTSKNIQYF. V and J are TRBV4-3 and TRBJ2-4, with 7 bases matching TRBD2. Losses at the gene ends were 0 bases for V and 2 bases for J; bases not matched to a gene: 10. Germline V gives CDR1 LGHNA, CDR2 YSLEER. The CDR3 extends over 18 amino acids.

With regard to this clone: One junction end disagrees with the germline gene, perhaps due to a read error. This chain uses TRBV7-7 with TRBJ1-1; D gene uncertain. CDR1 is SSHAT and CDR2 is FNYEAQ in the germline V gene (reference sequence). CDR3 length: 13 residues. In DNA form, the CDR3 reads TGTGCTAGCAGCTTCGGGTTGAACACTGAAGCTTTCTTT. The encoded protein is CASSFGLNTEAFF.

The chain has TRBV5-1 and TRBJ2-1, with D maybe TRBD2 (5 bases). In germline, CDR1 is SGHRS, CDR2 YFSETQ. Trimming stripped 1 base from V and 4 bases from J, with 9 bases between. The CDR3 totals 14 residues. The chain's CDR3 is CASSLLEGYNEQFF. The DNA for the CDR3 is TGCGCCAGCAGCTTGCTTGAGGGTTACAATGAGCAGTTCTTC.

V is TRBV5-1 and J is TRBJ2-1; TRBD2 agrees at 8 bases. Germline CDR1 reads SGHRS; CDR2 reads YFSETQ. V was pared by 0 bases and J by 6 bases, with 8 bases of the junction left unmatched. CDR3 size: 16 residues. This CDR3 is CASSLAAGGNVNEQFF. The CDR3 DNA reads TGCGCCAGCAGCTTGGCCGCGGGAGGAAACGTCAATGAGCAGTTCTTC.

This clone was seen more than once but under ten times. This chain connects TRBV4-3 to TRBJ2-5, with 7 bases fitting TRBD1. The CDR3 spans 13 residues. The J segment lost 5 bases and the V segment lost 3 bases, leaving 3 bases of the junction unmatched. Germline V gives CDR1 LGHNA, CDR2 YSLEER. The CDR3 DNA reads TGCGCCAGCAGCCACTCAGGGGGTGAGACCCAGTACTTC. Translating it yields CASSHSGGETQYF.

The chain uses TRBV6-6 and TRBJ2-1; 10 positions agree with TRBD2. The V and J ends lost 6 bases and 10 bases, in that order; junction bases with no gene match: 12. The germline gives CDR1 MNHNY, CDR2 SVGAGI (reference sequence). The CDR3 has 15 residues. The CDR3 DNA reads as TGTGCCAGCAGACTTCCGGGACTAGCGTCCCCGGAGCAGTTCTTC. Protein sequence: CASRLPGLASPEQFF.

The CDR3 nucleotides read TGTGCCAGCAGCCAAGATCTAAGGGGTCGGCGGTTCTTC. The encoded protein is CASSQDLRGRRFF. The chain carries TRBV14 and TRBJ2-1, with a weak D call TRBD1 (5 bases). Germline values: CDR1 SGHDN, CDR2 FVKESK. V lost 0 bases and J 15 bases, leaving 15 bases between the germline ends. The CDR3 runs 13 residues.

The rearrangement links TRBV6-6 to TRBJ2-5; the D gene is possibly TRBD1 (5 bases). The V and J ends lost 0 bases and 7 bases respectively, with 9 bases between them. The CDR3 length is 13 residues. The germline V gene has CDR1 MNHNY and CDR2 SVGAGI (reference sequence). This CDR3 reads CASSYSDRGTQYF. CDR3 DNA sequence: TGTGCCAGCAGTTACTCCGACAGAGGGACCCAGTACTTC.

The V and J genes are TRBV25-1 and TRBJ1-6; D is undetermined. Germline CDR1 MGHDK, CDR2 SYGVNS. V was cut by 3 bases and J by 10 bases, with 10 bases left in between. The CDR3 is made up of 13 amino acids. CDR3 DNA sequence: TGTGCCAGCAGTGACGGCGGGAACTCACCCCTCCACTTT. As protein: CASSDGGNSPLHF.